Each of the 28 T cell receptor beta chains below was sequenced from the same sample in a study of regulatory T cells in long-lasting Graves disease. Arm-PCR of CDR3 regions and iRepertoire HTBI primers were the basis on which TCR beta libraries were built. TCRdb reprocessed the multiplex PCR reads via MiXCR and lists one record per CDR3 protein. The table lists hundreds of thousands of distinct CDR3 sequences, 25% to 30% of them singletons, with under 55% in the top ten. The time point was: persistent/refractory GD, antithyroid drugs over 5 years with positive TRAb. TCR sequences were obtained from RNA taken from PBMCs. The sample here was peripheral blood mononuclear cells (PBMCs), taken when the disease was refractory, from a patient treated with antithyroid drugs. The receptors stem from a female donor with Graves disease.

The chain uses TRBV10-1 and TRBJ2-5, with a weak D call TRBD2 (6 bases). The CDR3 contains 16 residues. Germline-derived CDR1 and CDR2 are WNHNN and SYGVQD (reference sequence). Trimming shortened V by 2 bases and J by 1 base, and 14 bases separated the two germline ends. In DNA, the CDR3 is TGCGCCAGCAGTGAGGGAGCGGGCCTATTCCAAGAGACCCAGTACTTC. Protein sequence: CASSEGAGLFQETQYF.

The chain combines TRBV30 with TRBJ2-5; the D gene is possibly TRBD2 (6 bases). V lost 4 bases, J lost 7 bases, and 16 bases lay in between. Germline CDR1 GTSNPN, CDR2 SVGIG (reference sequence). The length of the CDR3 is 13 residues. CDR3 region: CAWTQLAHGTQYF. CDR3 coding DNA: TGTGCCTGGACCCAACTAGCCCATGGGACCCAGTACTTC.

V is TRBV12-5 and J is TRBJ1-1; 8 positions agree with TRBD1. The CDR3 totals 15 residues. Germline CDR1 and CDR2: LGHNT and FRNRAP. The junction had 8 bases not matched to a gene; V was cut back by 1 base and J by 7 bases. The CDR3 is CASGLAHQGAGEAFF. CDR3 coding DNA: TGTGCTAGTGGTTTGGCACATCAGGGGGCGGGTGAAGCTTTCTTT.

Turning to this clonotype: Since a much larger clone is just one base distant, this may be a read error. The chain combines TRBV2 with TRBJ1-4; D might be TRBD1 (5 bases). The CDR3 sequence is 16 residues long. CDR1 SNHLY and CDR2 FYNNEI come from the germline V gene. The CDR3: CASSPGTVRFWEKLLF. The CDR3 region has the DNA TGTGCCAGCAGTCCAGGGACGGTACGATTCTGGGAAAAACTGCTTTTT. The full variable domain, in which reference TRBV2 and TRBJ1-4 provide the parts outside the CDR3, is EPEVTQTPSHQVTQMGQEVILRCVPISNHLYFYWYRQILGQKVEFLVSFYNNEISEKSEIFDDQFSVERPDGSNFTLKIRSTKLEDSAMYFCASSPGTVRFWEKLLFGSGTQLSVL.

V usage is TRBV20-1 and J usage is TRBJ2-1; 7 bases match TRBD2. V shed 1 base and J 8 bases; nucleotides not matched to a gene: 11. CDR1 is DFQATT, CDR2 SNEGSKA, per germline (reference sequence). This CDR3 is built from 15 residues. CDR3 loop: CSARGARGRADEQFF. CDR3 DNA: TGCAGTGCTAGAGGTGCACGAGGGAGGGCCGATGAGCAGTTCTTC.

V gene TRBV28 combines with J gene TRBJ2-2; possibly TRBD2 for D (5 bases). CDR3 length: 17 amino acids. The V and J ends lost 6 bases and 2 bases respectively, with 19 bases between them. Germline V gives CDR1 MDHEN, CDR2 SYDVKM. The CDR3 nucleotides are TGTGCCAGCAGAGAGGTCAGGACTCTTCGAAACACCGGGGAGCTGTTTTTT. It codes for CASREVRTLRNTGELFF. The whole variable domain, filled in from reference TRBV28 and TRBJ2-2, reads DVKVTQSSRYLVKRTGEKVFLECVQDMDHENMFWYRQDPGLGLRLIYFSYDVKMKEKGDIPEGYSVSREKKERFSLILESASTNQTSMYLCASREVRTLRNTGELFFGEGSRLTVL.

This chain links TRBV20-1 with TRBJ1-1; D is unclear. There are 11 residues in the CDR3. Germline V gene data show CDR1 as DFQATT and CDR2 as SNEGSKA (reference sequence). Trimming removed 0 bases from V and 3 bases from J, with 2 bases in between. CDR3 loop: CSAREDTEAFF. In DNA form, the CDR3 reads TGCAGTGCTAGAGAAGACACTGAAGCTTTCTTT.

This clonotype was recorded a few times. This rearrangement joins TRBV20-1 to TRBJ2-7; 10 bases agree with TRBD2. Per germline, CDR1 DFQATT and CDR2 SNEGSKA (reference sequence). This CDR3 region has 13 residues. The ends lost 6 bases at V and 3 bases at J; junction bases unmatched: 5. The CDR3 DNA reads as TGCAGTGCCGAGCGGGAGGGCCTCTACGAGCAGTACTTC. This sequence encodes CSAEREGLYEQYF.

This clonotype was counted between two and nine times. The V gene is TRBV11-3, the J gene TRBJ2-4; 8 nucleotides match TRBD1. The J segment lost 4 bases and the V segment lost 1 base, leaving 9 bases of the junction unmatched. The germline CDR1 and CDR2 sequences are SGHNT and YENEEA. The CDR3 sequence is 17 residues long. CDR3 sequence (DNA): TGTGCCAGCAGCTTAGGGCTGCAGGGGGCTGCTAAAAACATTCAGTACTTC. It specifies CASSLGLQGAAKNIQYF.

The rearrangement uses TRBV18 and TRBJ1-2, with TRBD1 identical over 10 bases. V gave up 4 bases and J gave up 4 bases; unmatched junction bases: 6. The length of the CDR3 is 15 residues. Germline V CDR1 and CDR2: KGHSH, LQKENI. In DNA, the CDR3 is TGTGCCAGCTCACTAGCCGGGACAGGGGTCTATGGCTACACCTTC. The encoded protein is CASSLAGTGVYGYTF.

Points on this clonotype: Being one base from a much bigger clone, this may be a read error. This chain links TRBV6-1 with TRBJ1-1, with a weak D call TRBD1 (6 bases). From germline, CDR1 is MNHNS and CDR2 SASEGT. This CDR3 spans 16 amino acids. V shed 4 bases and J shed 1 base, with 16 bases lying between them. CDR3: CASSGGTRAANTEAFF. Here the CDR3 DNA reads TGTGCCAGCAGTGGAGGGACACGGGCCGCGAACACTGAAGCTTTCTTT.

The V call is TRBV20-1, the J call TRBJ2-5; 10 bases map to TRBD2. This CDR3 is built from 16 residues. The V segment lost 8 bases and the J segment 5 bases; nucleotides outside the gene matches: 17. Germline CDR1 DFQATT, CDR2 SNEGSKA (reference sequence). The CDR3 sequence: CSFRASGRKGSETQYF. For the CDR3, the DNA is TGCAGTTTTAGGGCTAGCGGGAGAAAGGGGAGCGAGACCCAGTACTTC.

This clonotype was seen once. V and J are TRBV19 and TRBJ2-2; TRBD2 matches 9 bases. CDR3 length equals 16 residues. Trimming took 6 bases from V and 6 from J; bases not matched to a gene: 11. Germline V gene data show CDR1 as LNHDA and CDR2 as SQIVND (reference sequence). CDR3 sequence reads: CASRAIAGEGSGELFF. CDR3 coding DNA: TGTGCCAGTAGGGCCATAGCGGGAGAAGGATCCGGGGAGCTGTTTTTT.

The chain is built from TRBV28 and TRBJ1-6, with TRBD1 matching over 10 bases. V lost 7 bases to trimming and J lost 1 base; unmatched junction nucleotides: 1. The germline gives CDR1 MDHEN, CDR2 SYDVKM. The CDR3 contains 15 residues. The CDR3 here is CASKGQGSYNSPLHF. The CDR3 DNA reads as TGTGCCAGCAAGGGACAGGGGTCCTATAATTCACCCCTCCACTTT.

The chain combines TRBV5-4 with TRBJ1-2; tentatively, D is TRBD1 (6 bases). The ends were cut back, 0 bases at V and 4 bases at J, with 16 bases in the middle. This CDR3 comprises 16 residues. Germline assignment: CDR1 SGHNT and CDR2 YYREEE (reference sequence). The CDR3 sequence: CASSLGAGGPGYGYTF. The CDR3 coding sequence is TGTGCCAGCAGCTTGGGTGCTGGGGGCCCGGGCTATGGCTACACCTTC.

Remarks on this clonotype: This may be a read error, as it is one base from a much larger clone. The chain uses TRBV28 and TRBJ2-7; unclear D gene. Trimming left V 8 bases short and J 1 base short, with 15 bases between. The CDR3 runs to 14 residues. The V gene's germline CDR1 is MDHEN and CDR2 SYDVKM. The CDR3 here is CASGHPTASYEQYF. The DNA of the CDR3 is TGTGCCAGCGGTCATCCAACCGCGTCCTACGAGCAGTACTTC.

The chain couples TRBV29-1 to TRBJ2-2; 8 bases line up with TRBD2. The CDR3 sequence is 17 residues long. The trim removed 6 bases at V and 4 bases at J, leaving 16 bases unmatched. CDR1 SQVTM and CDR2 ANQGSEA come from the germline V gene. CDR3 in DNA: TGCAGCGTCGGACCCCCCAGCGGGAGCTATGGCACCGGGGAGCTGTTTTTT. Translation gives CSVGPPSGSYGTGELFF.

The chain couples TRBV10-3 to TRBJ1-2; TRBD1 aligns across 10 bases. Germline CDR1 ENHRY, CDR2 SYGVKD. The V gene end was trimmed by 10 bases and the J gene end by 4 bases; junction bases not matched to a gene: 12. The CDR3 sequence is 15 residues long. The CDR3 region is CASRPDRGQGYGYTF. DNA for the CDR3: TGTGCCAGCAGACCTGACAGGGGGCAGGGCTATGGCTACACCTTC.

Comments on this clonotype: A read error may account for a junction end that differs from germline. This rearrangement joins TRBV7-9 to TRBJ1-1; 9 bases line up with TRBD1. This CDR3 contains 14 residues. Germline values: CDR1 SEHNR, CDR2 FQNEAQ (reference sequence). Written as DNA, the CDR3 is TGCGCCAGCAGCCTAGGGGACAGGGCAAATGAAGCTTTCTTT. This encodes CASSLGDRANEAFF.

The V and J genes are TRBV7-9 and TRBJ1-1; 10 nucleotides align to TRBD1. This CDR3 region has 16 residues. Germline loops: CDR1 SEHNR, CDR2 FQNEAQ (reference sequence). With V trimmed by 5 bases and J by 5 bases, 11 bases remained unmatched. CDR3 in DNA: TGTGCCAGCAGCCTACTCCGACAGGGGGCGCTGACTGAAGCTTTCTTT. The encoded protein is CASSLLRQGALTEAFF.

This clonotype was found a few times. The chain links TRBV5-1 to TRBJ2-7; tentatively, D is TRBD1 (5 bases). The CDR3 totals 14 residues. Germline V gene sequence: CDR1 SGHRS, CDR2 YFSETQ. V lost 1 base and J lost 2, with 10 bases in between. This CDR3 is CASSLQPDTYEQYF. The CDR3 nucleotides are TGCGCCAGCAGCTTGCAACCGGACACCTACGAGCAGTACTTC. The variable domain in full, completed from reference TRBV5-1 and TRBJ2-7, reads KAGVTQTPRYLIKTRGQQVTLSCSPISGHRSVSWYQQTPGQGLQFLFEYFSETQRNKGNFPGRFSGRQFSNSRSEMNVSTLELGDSALYLCASSLQPDTYEQYFGPGTRLTVT.

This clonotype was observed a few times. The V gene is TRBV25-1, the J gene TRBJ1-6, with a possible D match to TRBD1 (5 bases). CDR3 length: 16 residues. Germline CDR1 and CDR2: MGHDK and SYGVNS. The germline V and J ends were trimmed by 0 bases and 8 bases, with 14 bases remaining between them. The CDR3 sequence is CASSEYRGLGDSPLHF. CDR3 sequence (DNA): TGTGCCAGCAGTGAATATCGGGGACTTGGGGATTCACCCCTCCACTTT.

The CDR3, as DNA: TGTGCCAGCAGCTTCCGGAGGCTTAATGAAAAACTGTTTTTT. Protein product: CASSFRRLNEKLFF. The chain joins TRBV13 to TRBJ1-4; D gene unclear. Trimming shortened V by 3 bases and J by 4 bases, and 9 bases separated the two germline ends. The germline V gene encodes CDR1 PRHDT and CDR2 FYEKMQ (reference sequence). The CDR3 runs 14 residues.

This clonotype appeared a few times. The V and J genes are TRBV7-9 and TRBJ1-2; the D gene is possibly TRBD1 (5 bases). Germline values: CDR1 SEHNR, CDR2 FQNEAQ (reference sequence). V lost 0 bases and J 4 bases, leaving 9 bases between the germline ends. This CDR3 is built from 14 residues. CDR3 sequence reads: CASSLAGDGYGYTF. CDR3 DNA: TGTGCCAGCAGCTTAGCAGGGGACGGCTATGGCTACACCTTC.

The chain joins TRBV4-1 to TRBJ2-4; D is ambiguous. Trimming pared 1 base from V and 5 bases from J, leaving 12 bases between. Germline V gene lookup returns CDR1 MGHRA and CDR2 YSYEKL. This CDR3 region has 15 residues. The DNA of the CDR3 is TGCGCCAGCAGCCAAGCTCCCGGACGGGAAAACATTCAGTACTTC. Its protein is CASSQAPGRENIQYF.

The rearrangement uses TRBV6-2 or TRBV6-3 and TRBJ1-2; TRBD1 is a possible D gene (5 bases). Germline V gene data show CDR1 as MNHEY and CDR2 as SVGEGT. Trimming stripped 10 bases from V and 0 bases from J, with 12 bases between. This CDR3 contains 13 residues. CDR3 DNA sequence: TGTGCCATCGGAACCAGGGCTAACTATGGCTACACCTTC. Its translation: CAIGTRANYGYTF.

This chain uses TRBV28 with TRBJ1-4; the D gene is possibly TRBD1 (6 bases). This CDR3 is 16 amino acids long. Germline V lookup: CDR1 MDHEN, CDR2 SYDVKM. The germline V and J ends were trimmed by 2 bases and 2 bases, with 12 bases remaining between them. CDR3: CASSLRYRVTNEKLFF. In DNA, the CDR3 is TGTGCCAGCAGTTTACGATACAGGGTTACTAATGAAAAACTGTTTTTT.

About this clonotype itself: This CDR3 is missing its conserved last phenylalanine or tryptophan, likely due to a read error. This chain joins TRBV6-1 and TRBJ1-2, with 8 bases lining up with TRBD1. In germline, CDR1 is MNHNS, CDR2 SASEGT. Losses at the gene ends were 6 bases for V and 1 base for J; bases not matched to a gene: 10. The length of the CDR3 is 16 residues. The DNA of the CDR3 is TGTGCCAGCAGCCAGTGGGCAGGGGGCGGTAACTATGGCTACACCCTC. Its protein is CASSQWAGGGNYGYTL.